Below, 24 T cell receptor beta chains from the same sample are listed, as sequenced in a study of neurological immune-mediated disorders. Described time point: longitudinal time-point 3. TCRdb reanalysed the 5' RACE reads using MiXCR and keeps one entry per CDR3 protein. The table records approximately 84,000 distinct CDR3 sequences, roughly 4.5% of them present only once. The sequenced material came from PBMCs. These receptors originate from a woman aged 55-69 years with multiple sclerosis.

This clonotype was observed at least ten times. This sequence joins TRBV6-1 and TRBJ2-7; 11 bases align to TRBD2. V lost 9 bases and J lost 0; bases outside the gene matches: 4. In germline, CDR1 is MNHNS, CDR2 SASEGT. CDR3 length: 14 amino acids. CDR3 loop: CASQLAGASYEQYF. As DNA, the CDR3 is TGTGCCAGTCAACTAGCGGGGGCCTCCTACGAGCAGTACTTC.

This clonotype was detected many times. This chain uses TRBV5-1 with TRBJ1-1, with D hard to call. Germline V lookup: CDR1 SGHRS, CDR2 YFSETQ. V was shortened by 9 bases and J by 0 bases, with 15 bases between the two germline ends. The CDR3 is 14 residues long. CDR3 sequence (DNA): TGCGCCACCAAATCCGGAGAGATGAACACTGAAGCTTTCTTT. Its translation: CATKSGEMNTEAFF.

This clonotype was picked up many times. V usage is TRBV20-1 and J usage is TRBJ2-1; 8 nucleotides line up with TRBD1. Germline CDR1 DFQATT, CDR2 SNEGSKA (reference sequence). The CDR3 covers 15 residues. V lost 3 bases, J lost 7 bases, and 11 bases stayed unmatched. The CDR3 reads CSASHRQGARNEQFF. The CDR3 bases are TGCAGTGCTAGTCACAGGCAGGGGGCAAGAAATGAGCAGTTCTTC.

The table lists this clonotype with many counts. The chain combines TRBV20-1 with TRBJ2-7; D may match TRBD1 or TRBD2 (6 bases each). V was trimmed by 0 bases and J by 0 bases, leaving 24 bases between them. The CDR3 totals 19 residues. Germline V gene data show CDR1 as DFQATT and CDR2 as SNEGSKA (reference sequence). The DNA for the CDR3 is TGCAGTGCTAGAGATCAGAGGGGGGAGGACTTTATTAGCTCCTACGAGCAGTACTTC. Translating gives CSARDQRGEDFISSYEQYF.

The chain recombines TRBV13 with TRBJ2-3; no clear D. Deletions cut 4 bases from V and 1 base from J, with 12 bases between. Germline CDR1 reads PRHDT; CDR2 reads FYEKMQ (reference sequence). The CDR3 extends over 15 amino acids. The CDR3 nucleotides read TGTGCCAGCAGCTCCCCGGGTGGGGGCACAGATACGCAGTATTTT. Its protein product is CASSSPGGGTDTQYF.

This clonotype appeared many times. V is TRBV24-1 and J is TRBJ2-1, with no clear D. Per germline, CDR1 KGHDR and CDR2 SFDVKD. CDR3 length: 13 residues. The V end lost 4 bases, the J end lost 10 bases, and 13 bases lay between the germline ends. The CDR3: CATSDPLFDEQFF. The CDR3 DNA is TGTGCCACCAGTGACCCCCTTTTCGACGAGCAGTTCTTC.

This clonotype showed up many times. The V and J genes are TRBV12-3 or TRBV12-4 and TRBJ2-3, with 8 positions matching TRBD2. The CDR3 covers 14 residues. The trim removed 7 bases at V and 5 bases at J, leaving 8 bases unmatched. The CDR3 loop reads CASIQRGPGDTQYF. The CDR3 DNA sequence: TGTGCCAGCATCCAGCGGGGGCCGGGAGATACGCAGTATTTT.

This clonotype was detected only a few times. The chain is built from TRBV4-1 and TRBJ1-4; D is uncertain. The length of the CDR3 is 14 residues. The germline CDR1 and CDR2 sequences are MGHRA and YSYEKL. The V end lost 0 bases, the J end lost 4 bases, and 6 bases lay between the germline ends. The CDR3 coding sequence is TGCGCCAGCAGCCAAGATCCAGTTAATGAAAAACTGTTTTTT. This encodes CASSQDPVNEKLFF.

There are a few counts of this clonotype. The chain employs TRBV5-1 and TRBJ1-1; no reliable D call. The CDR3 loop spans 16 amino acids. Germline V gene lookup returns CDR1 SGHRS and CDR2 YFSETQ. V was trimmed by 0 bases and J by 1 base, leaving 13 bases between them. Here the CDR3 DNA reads TGCGCCAGCAGCTTGGTAACTTGGCCAGCGAACACTGAAGCTTTCTTT. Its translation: CASSLVTWPANTEAFF. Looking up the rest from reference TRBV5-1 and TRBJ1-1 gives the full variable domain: KAGVTQTPRYLIKTRGQQVTLSCSPISGHRSVSWYQQTPGQGLQFLFEYFSETQRNKGNFPGRFSGRQFSNSRSEMNVSTLELGDSALYLCASSLVTWPANTEAFFGQGTRLTVV.

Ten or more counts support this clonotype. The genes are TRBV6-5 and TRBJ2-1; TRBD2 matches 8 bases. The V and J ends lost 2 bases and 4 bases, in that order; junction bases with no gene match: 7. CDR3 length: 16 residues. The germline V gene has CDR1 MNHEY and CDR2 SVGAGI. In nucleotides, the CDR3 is TGTGCCAGCAGTTACGGTGGCGGGGGGACTTACAATGAGCAGTTCTTC. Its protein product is CASSYGGGGTYNEQFF.

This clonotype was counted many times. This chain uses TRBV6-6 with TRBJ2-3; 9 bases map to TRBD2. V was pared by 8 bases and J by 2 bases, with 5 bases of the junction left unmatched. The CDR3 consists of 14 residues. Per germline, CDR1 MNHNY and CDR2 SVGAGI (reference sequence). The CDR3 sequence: CASQSGGPTDTQYF. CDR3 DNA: TGTGCCAGCCAAAGCGGGGGGCCCACAGATACGCAGTATTTT.

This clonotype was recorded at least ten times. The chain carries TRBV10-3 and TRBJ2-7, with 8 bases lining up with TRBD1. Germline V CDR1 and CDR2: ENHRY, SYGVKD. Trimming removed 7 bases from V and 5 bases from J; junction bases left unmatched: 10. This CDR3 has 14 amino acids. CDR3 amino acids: CAIMDRAPNNEQYF. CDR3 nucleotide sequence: TGTGCCATCATGGACAGGGCACCGAATAACGAGCAGTACTTC.

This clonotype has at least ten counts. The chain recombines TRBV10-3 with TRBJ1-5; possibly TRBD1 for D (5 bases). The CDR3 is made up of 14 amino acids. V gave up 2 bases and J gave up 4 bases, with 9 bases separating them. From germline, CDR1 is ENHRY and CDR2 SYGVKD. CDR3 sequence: CAISEQGGNQPQHF. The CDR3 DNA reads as TGTGCCATCAGTGAGCAGGGAGGTAATCAGCCCCAGCATTTT.

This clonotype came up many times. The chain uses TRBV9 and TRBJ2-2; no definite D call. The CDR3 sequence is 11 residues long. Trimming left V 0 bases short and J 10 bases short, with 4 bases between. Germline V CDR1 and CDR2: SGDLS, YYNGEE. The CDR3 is CASSVAEELFF. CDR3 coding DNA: TGTGCCAGCAGCGTAGCGGAGGAGCTGTTTTTT.

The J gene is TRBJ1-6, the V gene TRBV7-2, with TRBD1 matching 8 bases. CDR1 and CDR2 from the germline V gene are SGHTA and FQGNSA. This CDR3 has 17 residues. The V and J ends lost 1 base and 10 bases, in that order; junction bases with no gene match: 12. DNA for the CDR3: TGTGCCAGCAGCTTAGTTTCGTGGACAGGGAAAGGGTCACCCCTCCACTTT. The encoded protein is CASSLVSWTGKGSPLHF.

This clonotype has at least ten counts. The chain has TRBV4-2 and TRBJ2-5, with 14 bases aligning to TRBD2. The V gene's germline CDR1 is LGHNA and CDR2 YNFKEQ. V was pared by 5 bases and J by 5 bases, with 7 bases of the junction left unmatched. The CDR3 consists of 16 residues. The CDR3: CASSSTSGGAVETQYF. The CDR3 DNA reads TGTGCCAGCAGCTCGACTAGCGGGGGGGCCGTTGAGACCCAGTACTTC.

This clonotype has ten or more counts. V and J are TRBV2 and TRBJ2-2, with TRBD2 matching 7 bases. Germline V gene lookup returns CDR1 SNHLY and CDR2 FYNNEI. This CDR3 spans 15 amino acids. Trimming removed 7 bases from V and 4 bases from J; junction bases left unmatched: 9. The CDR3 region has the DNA TGTGCCAGCATACTAGACGGGGGGAGCACCGGGGAGCTGTTTTTT. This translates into CASILDGGSTGELFF. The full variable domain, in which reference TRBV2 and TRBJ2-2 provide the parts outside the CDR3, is EPEVTQTPSHQVTQMGQEVILRCVPISNHLYFYWYRQILGQKVEFLVSFYNNEISEKSEIFDDQFSVERPDGSNFTLKIRSTKLEDSAMYFCASILDGGSTGELFFGEGSRLTVL.

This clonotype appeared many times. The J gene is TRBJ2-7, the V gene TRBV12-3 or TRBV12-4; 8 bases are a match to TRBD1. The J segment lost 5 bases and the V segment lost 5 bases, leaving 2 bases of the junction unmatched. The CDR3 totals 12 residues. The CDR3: CASSRQGHEQYF. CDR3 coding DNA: TGTGCCAGCAGTCGACAGGGGCACGAGCAGTACTTC.

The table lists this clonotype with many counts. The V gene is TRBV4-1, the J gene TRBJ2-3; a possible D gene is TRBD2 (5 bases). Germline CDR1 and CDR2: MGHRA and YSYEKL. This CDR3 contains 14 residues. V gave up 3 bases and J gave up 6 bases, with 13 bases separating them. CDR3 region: CASSHGELRDTQYF. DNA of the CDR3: TGCGCCAGCAGCCATGGGGAGCTGCGGGATACGCAGTATTTT.

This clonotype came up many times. CDR3 nucleotide sequence: TGCGCCAGCAGCACCGACAGTCCCACCGGGGAGCTGTTTTTT. It codes for CASSTDSPTGELFF. The chain carries TRBV5-1 and TRBJ2-2, with D maybe TRBD1 (5 bases). V dropped 4 bases and J dropped 4 bases, with 11 bases sitting between them. The CDR3 extends over 14 amino acids. Germline CDR1 is SGHRS and CDR2 is YFSETQ.

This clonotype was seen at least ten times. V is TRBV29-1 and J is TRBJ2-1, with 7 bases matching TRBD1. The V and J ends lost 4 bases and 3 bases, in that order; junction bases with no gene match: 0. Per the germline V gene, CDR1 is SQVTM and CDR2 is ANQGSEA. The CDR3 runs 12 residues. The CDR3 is CSVAGGYNEQFF. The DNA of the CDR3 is TGCAGCGTTGCAGGGGGCTACAATGAGCAGTTCTTC.

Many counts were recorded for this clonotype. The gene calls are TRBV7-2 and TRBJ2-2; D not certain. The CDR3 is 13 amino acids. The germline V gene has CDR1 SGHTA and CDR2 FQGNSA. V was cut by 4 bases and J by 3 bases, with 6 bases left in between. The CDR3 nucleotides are TGTGCCAGCAGCTCCCACCACACCGGGGAGCTGTTTTTT. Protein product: CASSSHHTGELFF.

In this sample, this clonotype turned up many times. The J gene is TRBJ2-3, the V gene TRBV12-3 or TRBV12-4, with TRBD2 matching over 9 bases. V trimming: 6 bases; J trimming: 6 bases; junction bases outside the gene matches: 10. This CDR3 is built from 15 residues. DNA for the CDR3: TGTGCCAGCAGAGAAGGGACTAGCAATTTGGATACGCAGTATTTT. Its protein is CASREGTSNLDTQYF.

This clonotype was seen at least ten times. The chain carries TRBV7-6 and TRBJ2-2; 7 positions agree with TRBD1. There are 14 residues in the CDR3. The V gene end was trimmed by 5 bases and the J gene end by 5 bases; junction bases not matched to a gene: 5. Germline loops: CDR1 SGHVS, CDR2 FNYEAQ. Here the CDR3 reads CASSRDSLTGELFF. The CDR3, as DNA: TGTGCCAGCAGCCGGGACAGTCTTACCGGGGAGCTGTTTTTT.